The clone carrying this TCR beta chain showed up just a few times. These data belong to a study of blood T cell repertoires in COVID-19. Study overall: Whether acute or convalescent, the COVID-19 samples came from the United States, Italy and Spain.

Generated by immunoSEQ multiplex PCR, the TCRdb table keeps only in-frame clones and is missing some. The sample has roughly 410,000 clones; around 87% are singletons. The CDR3 spans 15 residues. Deletions cut 1 base from V and 5 bases from J, with 14 bases between. CDR1 is SEHNR, CDR2 FQNEAQ, per germline (reference sequence). Seattle's enrolled individuals joined amid active infection and were then monitored longitudinally. V is TRBV7-9 and J is TRBJ1-2; maybe TRBD1 (5 bases). The sequencing input was peripheral blood. The source of this sequence is a woman aged 55 to 70 with COVID-19, enrolled during active disease. CDR3 in amino acids: CASSLVRQNQYGYTF. The CDR3 region has the DNA TGTGCCAGCAGCTTAGTCCGACAGAACCAATATGGCTACACCTTC.